Given below is one TCR beta chain in context. Its antigen remains undetermined. One end of the junction is discordant with germline, which a read error may explain. Without any cell sorting, total RNA and DNA were extracted together from roughly 21-30 mg of bulk tissue using the AllPrep DNA/RNA mini kit. Four or five patients with histopathologically diagnosed primary liver carcinoma underwent surgical resection in China between November 2015 and March 2016. At the time of sampling, the patients were treatment-naive and had chronic HBV infection. Five spatially separated regions were sampled from each tumor: the superior, inferior, left-lateral and right-lateral poles, plus the tumor centre. According to histology, viable tumor cells made up more than 85% of every tumor sample. Fresh tumor and adjacent tissue pieces were bisected; one half was stored in RNAlater at -80°C, the other sent for histology.

The data are from a study of tumor-infiltrating lymphocytes in primary liver carcinoma (dated by TCRdb to 2017 to 2019). Describing the broader study: The five patients, three men and two women aged 30 to 69 years, had hepatocellular carcinoma (four) or combined HCC and intrahepatic cholangiocarcinoma (one). To link TCRbeta repertoire diversity with the local molecular phenotype, the 25 or so tumor region samples were profiled using Agilent mRNA microarrays. TCRbeta repertoire sequencing, expression microarrays and whole-exome sequencing were combined in the study across five regions of each liver tumor, with adjacent normal tissue and blood also included. The tumors of the five patients were staged as T1-T3 N0M0, with maximum diameters ranging from roughly 4 to 10 cm. A total of 35 or so specimens from 5 patients underwent TCRbeta repertoire sequencing, comprising 25 tumor regions, 5 adjacent noncancerous liver tissues and 5 peripheral blood samples. Roughly 3.65 to 8 million productive TCRbeta reads were obtained per sample, and no significant difference in read depth was found between tissue types. High reproducibility was observed for the technical replicate repertoires, with mean shared-clone rates approximately 0.9 and correlation coefficients above 0.98. Overall study results and their limits: Only roughly 8-25% of top clones appeared in all five regions of a tumor, which suggests that tumor-infiltrating T cells are spatially heterogeneous. Consistent with antigen-driven expansion, pairs of tumor regions showed higher repertoire overlap (mean about 36%) than either tumor-adjacent pairs (about 17%) or tumor-blood pairs (roughly 15%). Only the TCR beta chain was sequenced, which likely underestimates true repertoire diversity because unpaired alpha chains were not captured. The study included only four to six patients, and the authors note findings should be validated in a larger study. Since the samples were bulk and unsorted, there was no way to compare CD4+ and CD8+ T cell repertoires. A significantly larger repertoire fraction was made up by the top 250 clones in tumors than in blood (p = 0.039).

As encoded in the germline V gene, CDR1 is MDHEN while CDR2 is SYDVKM. Including cysteine and phenylalanine, the CDR3 has 16 amino acids. Left in the record is the CDR3 DNA by itself, 48 bases read in frame from the first base. A constant-region primer and ProtoScript II reverse transcriptase were used to reverse-transcribe TCRbeta-specific cDNA from roughly 0.55 ug total RNA. The TCRbeta libraries were prepared through three rounds of nested multiplex PCR following a slightly modified ARM-PCR procedure. The first two PCR rounds used multiplex TRBV1-TRBV30 forward primers with a Cbeta reverse primer, each for about 11 cycles. Sample barcodes and Illumina adapters were added in a final 25-cycle PCR using Deep VentR polymerase. Before sequencing, amplicons of 200-500 bp were purified from gel using a QIAquick gel extraction kit. An Illumina HiSeq 2500 was used to sequence the TCRbeta amplicons with 250-bp paired-end reads. The published analysis was carried out like this. Reads were quality-trimmed with Trimmomatic v0.33, and paired reads were merged with FLASH v1.2.11 to recover full CDR3 sequences. V, D and J germline segments were assigned to the rearranged TCRbeta sequences by MiGEC v1.2.1b. Clonotype statistics and Shannon-Wiener diversity indices were computed with VDJtools v1.0.0. Except for diversity analysis, only each sample's 250 most abundant clonotypes were used in subsequent analyses to reduce sampling bias. The raw public reads went through TCRdb reprocessing: fastp at Q25, MiXCR clone calling, in-frame beta chains kept. Identical CDR3 protein sequences are pooled into one entry, listed with their most common genes and DNA. Here the V and J calls rest on TCRdb's processing, not on the authors' analysis. The sample table holds 110,000 or so distinct CDR3 sequences, of which around 84% were seen once. In total, the top ten clones hold 15% to 20% of the sample.

The receptor's source is a man aged 40-50 years with primary liver carcinoma and hepatitis B virus infection. The chain is made from TRBV28 and TRBJ2-3; the best D guess is TRBD2, with 5 bases matching. Sequenced material: liver tumor tissue from sampling region 3. Taken with the paper, the label for cell subset or site translates to: tumor region T3, left-lateral pole. At the DNA level, the sequence is TGTGCCAGCAGGCTTCGTGAGGGCCTAGGCACAGATATGCAGTGTTTT. It translates to CASRLREGLGTDMQCF.